This T cell receptor (beta chain) comes out of a study of early T cells in non-severe SARS-CoV-2 infection. The sample holds a few counts of this clonotype. TCRdb reprocessed the 5' RACE reads with MiXCR, giving one entry per CDR3 protein. The profile shows 54,000 or so distinct CDR3 sequences, around 5.6% of them singletons. Material: whole blood. The clonotype comes from an adult who was a healthcare worker with PCR-confirmed SARS-CoV-2 infection or an uninfected control (not recorded which).

The CDR3 region has the DNA TGTGCTAGTGGTGGGACTAGCGGGAACACCGGGGAGCTGTTTTTT. Translation: CASGGTSGNTGELFF. The chain recombines TRBV12-5 with TRBJ2-2; TRBD2 aligns across 11 bases. This CDR3 is built from 15 residues. V dropped 5 bases and J dropped 1; count of bases not matched to a gene: 0. Germline values: CDR1 LGHNT, CDR2 FRNRAP.